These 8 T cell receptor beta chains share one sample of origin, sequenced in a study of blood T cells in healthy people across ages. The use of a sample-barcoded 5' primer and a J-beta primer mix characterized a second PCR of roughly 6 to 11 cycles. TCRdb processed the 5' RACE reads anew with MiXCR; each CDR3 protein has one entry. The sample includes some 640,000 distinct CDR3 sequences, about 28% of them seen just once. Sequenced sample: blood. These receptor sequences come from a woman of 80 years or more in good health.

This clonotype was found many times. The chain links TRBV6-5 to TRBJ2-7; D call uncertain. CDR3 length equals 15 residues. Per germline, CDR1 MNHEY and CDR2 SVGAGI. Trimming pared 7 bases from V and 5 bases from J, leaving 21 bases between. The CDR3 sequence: CASTRVGPKGNEQYF. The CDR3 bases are TGTGCCAGCACCCGAGTCGGGCCGAAGGGCAACGAGCAGTACTTC.

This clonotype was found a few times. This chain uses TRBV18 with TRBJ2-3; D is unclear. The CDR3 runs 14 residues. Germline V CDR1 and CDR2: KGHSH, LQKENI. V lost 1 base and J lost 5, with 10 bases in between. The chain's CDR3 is CASSPRGEKDTQYF. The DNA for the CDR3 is TGTGCCAGCTCACCACGTGGAGAAAAAGATACGCAGTATTTT. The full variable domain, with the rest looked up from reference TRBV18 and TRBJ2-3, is NAGVMQNPRHLVRRRGQEARLRCSPMKGHSHVYWYRQLPEEGLKFMVYLQKENIIDESGMPKERFSAEFPKEGPSILRIQQVVRGDSAAYFCASSPRGEKDTQYFGPGTRLTVL.

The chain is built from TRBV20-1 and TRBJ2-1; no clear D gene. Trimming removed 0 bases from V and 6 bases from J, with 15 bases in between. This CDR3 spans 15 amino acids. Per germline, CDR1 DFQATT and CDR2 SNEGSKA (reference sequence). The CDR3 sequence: CSARDARAGCNEQFF. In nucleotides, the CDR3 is TGCAGTGCTAGAGATGCACGGGCCGGTTGCAATGAGCAGTTCTTC.

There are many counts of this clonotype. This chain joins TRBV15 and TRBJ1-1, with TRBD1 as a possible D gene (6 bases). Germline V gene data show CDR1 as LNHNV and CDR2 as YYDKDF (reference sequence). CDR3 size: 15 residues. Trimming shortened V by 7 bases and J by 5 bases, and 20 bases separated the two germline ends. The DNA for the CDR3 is TGTGCCACCACAGCCCAACCCCAGGGGAGGACTGAAGCTTTCTTT. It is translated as CATTAQPQGRTEAFF.

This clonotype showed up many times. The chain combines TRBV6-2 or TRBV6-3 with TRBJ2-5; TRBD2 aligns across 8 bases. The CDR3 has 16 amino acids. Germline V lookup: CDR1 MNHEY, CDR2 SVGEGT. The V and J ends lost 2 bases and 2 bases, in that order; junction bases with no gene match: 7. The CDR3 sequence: CASSYPSGHVQETQYF. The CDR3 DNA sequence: TGTGCCAGCAGTTACCCTAGCGGGCACGTTCAAGAGACCCAGTACTTC.

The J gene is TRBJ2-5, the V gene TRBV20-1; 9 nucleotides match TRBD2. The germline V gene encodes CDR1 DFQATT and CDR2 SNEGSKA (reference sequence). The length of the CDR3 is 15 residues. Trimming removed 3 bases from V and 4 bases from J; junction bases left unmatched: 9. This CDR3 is CSASIQRGVRETQYF. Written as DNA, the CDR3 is TGCAGTGCTAGTATCCAGCGGGGGGTACGAGAGACCCAGTACTTC.

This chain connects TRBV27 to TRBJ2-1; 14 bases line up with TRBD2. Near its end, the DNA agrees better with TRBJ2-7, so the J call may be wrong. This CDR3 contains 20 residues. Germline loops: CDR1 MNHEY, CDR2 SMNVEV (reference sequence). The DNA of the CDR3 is TGTGCCAGCAGTTTAAAGGGGACTAGCGGGGGACCTAGCTCCTACAATGAGCAGTACTTC. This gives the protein CASSLKGTSGGPSSYNEQYF.

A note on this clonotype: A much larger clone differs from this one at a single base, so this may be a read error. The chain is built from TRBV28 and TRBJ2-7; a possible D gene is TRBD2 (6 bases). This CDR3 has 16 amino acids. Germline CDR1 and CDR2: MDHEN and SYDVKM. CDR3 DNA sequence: TGTGGCAGCAGCCCTGGGACTGAGTACCTCTTCTACGAGCAGTACTTC. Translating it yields CGSSPGTEYLFYEQYF. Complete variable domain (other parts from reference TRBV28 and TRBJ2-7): DVKVTQSSRYLVKRTGEKVFLECVQDMDHENMFWYRQDPGLGLRLIYFSYDVKMKEKGDIPEGYSVSREKKERFSLILESASTNQTSMYLCGSSPGTEYLFYEQYFGPGTRLTVT.